The 12 T cell receptor beta chains listed next were all sequenced from one sample in a study of CD8+CD57+ T cells in acquired aplastic anemia. Patients who underwent sequencing had shown CD8+CD57+ cell expansion by flow cytometry. Template material for TCR beta VDJ and CDR3 profiling consisted of genomic DNA. TCRdb itself ran the reads through MiXCR, one entry per CDR3 protein. Of 150,000 or so distinct CDR3 sequences detected, around 52% appear once; the ten largest clones hold about 30%. Sample: sorted CD4+, CD8+, or CD8+CD57+ T cells (not recorded which) from PBMCs. The receptor source for this set is a human donor with aplastic anemia.

The chain recombines TRBV19 with TRBJ2-3; 9 bases line up with TRBD2. From germline, CDR1 is LNHDA and CDR2 SQIVND (reference sequence). The CDR3 is made up of 15 amino acids. V gave up 4 bases and J gave up 0 bases; unmatched junction bases: 2. The chain's CDR3 is CASSNSGGSTDTQYF. The DNA for the CDR3 is TGTGCCAGTAGTAATAGCGGGGGAAGCACAGATACGCAGTATTTT.

This clonotype was picked up many times. The chain couples TRBV15 to TRBJ2-7, with a weak D call TRBD2 (6 bases). The CDR3 spans 15 residues. V was shortened by 3 bases and J by 9 bases, with 21 bases between the two germline ends. Germline loops: CDR1 LNHNV, CDR2 YYDKDF (reference sequence). CDR3 sequence (DNA): TGTGCCACCAGCAGGAGCCGGGACGCGGGGCCCCTGCAGTACTTC. It translates to CATSRSRDAGPLQYF.

With regard to this clonotype: No conserved phenylalanine or tryptophan is present at the end of the CDR3, so a read error is the likely explanation. V is TRBV4-1 and J is TRBJ2-3; D possibly matches TRBD1 or TRBD2 (7 bases each). The CDR3 loop spans 15 amino acids. The germline CDR1 and CDR2 sequences are MGHRA and YSYEKL. V lost 4 bases and J lost 9, with 20 bases in between. The DNA of the CDR3 is TGCGCCAGCAGCCCCGCGCAGGGGGGGCAGGACACGCAGTATCTT. Encoded protein: CASSPAQGGQDTQYL.

This clonotype has ten or more counts. This sequence joins TRBV7-2 and TRBJ2-5; 10 bases line up with TRBD2. Germline CDR1 and CDR2: SGHTA and FQGNSA. After removal of 3 bases from V and 4 bases from J, the junction contained 8 bases not matched to a gene. There are 16 residues in the CDR3. CDR3 bases: TGTGCCAGCAGCTTTGTGTCTAGCGGGAGTACAGAGACCCAGTACTTC. Protein: CASSFVSSGSTETQYF. Full variable domain (remainder filled in from reference TRBV7-2 and TRBJ2-5): GAGVSQSPSNKVTEKGKDVELRCDPISGHTALYWYRQSLGQGLEFLIYFQGNSAPDKSGLPSDRFSAERTGGSVSTLTIQRTQQEDSAVYLCASSFVSSGSTETQYFGPGTRLLVL.

The rearrangement joins TRBV29-1 to TRBJ1-2; 9 bases align to TRBD1. After removal of 6 bases from V and 6 bases from J, the junction contained 8 bases not matched to a gene. Per germline, CDR1 SQVTM and CDR2 ANQGSEA. The CDR3 runs 13 residues. The CDR3 is CSVVPGTGNGYTF. The CDR3 DNA is TGCAGCGTGGTACCCGGGACAGGGAATGGCTACACCTTC.

This clonotype was found many times. The rearrangement joins TRBV10-3 to TRBJ2-1; 9 nucleotides align to TRBD2. This CDR3 contains 12 residues. Germline assignment: CDR1 ENHRY and CDR2 SYGVKD. V gave up 8 bases and J gave up 7 bases; unmatched junction bases: 3. CDR3 sequence: CAIGSGGNEQFF. The DNA for the CDR3 is TGTGCCATCGGTAGCGGGGGAAATGAGCAGTTCTTC.

This clonotype appeared many times. V and J are TRBV30 and TRBJ2-7; D tentatively reads TRBD1 or TRBD2 (5 bases each). Per germline, CDR1 GTSNPN and CDR2 SVGIG (reference sequence). V was cut by 8 bases and J by 0 bases, with 14 bases left in between. CDR3 length: 13 residues. The CDR3 region has the DNA TGTGCCCGCCGGGACGGTAGCTCCTACGAGCAGTACTTC. This translates into CARRDGSSYEQYF.

Details on this clonotype: This may arise from a read error, as a much more abundant clone is one base away. The CDR3 region has the DNA TGTGCCGGTAGCGAGACTAGCGGGAGGGATGTATCCGATGAGCAGTTCTTC. This translates into CAGSETSGRDVSDEQFF. J is TRBJ2-1 and V is TRBV19; 14 nucleotides match TRBD2. From germline, CDR1 is LNHDA and CDR2 SQIVND (reference sequence). The CDR3 is 17 residues long.

This sequence joins TRBV9 and TRBJ1-3; possible D gene TRBD1, 6 bases. Germline CDR1 reads SGDLS; CDR2 reads YYNGEE. The CDR3 is 16 amino acids. V lost 0 bases to trimming and J lost 0 bases, with 10 bases between them. DNA of the CDR3: TGTGCCAGCAGCGTAGGGACAGTTAACTCTGGAAACACCATATATTTT. Protein: CASSVGTVNSGNTIYF.

This clonotype came up many times. The V gene is TRBV7-2, the J gene TRBJ2-1; 9 nucleotides align to TRBD2. The J segment lost 9 bases and the V segment lost 0 bases, leaving 6 bases of the junction unmatched. CDR1 and CDR2 from the germline V gene are SGHTA and FQGNSA. The CDR3 has 15 residues. CDR3 coding DNA: TGTGCCAGCAGCTTAGCCGTTAGCGGGAGTGGTGAGCAGTTCTTC. It codes for CASSLAVSGSGEQFF.

This clonotype was recorded at least ten times. The V and J genes are TRBV6-1 and TRBJ2-5; 7 bases fit TRBD2. This CDR3 is built from 14 residues. The germline V gene encodes CDR1 MNHNS and CDR2 SASEGT. V trimming: 6 bases; J trimming: 2 bases; junction bases outside the gene matches: 6. CDR3 amino acids: CASSGREFQETQYF. The DNA for the CDR3 is TGTGCCAGCAGCGGGCGGGAGTTTCAAGAGACCCAGTACTTC.

J is TRBJ2-1 and V is TRBV20-1, with 15 bases identical to TRBD2. The CDR3 loop spans 13 amino acids. After removal of 7 bases from V and 9 bases from J, the junction contained 4 bases not matched to a gene. The germline CDR1 and CDR2 sequences are DFQATT and SNEGSKA (reference sequence). The CDR3: CSGGLAGGGEQFF. Here the CDR3 DNA reads TGCAGTGGGGGACTAGCGGGAGGTGGTGAGCAGTTCTTC.